These T cell receptor beta chains were read from a single sample in a study of radiotherapy plus CTLA-4 blockade in lung cancer. Repertoires were generated with immunoSEQ multiplex PCR, while TCRdb's copy carries only in-frame clones and drops some. Of fewer than 100,000 clones listed, around 83% were seen once; the top ten hold roughly 0.82%. The source material was peripheral blood, sampled from a patient treated with radiotherapy plus ipilimumab. These receptors were collected from a human donor with non-small cell lung cancer who had stable disease on radiotherapy plus ipilimumab. The CDR3 runs from the conserved cysteine through the conserved F or W. D genes are given only for firm matches. A row's size may be missing; if present it is once, few, many or a size class.

j_call	v_call	clone_size	d_call	cdr3_aa	cdr3_nt
TRBJ2-5	TRBV5-8	once	NA	CASSPYFPGRKQETQYF	TGTGCCAGCAGCCCGTACTTTCCGGGACGTAAGCAAGAGACCCAGTACTTC
TRBJ2-5	TRBV14	NA	TRBD2	CASSRTWTSGLQETQYF	TGTGCCAGCAGCCGTACGTGGACTAGCGGACTCCAAGAGACCCAGTACTTC
TRBJ2-7	TRBV7-9	NA	NA	CASSFAGGEQYF	TGTGCCAGCAGCTTCGCTGGGGGCGAGCAGTACTTC
TRBJ2-7	TRBV5-1	NA	TRBD1	CASSIRQGEQYF	TGCGCCAGCAGCATACGACAGGGCGAGCAGTACTTC
TRBJ2-7	TRBV9	NA	TRBD1	CASSEGTGLSYEQYF	TGTGCCAGCAGCGAGGGGACAGGGCTCTCCTACGAGCAGTACTTC
TRBJ2-5	TRBV5-4	few	TRBD2	CASSLAGAETQYF	TGTGCCAGCAGCCTAGCGGGGGCGGAGACCCAGTACTTC
TRBJ2-5	TRBV28	NA	TRBD2	CASSLLGLAGVKTQYF	TGTGCCAGCAGTTTACTCGGACTAGCGGGAGTGAAGACCCAGTACTTC
TRBJ2-5	TRBV14	NA	TRBD1	CASSPDFRGLQTQYF	TGTGCCAGCAGCCCAGACTTCAGGGGGCTACAGACCCAGTACTTC
TRBJ1-1	TRBV6-5	few	NA	CASSYGGKAFF	TGTGCCAGCAGTTACGGGGGGAAAGCTTTCTTT
TRBJ2-1	TRBV11-2	NA	NA	CASSLSVQQRGDNEQFF	TGTGCCAGCAGCTTAAGTGTTCAACAGCGCGGCGACAATGAGCAGTTCTTC
TRBJ1-1	TRBV5-1	NA	NA	CASSFGALARSAEAFF	TGCGCCAGCAGCTTTGGCGCCTTGGCGAGGAGCGCTGAAGCTTTCTTT
TRBJ2-7	TRBV5-1	NA	NA	CASSFSTLTYEQYF	TGCGCCAGCAGCTTCTCGACTTTGACCTACGAGCAGTACTTC
TRBJ2-1	TRBV20-1	few	NA	CSPRAYNEQFF	TGCAGCCCCAGGGCTTACAATGAGCAGTTCTTC
TRBJ2-7	TRBV4-3	NA	NA	CASSSRGGYEQYF	TGCGCCAGCAGCTCCCGAGGGGGCTACGAGCAGTACTTC
TRBJ1-3	TRBV5-1	NA	NA	CASSLGTSGNTIYF	TGCGCCAGCAGCTTGGGGACCTCTGGAAACACCATATATTTT
TRBJ2-2	TRBV15	once	NA	CATSANGELFF	TGTGCCACCTCGGCCAACGGGGAGCTGTTTTTT
TRBJ1-2	TRBV7-9	NA	NA	CASSLILGEPYGYTF	TGTGCCAGCAGCTTAATTTTGGGTGAACCTTATGGCTACACCTTC
TRBJ2-3	TRBV5-4	few	NA	CASSLERYSTDTQYF	TGTGCCAGCAGCTTAGAGCGATACAGCACAGATACGCAGTATTTT
TRBJ2-7	TRBV14	NA	NA	CASSQDRVNEQYF	TGTGCCAGCAGCCAAGACAGGGTGAACGAGCAGTACTTC
TRBJ1-5	TRBV7-2	once	NA	CASSFQPGRASNQPQHF	TGTGCCAGCAGCTTCCAACCAGGGAGGGCTAGCAATCAGCCCCAGCATTTT
TRBJ1-4	TRBV7-3	once	NA	CASSLRTTQVPNEKLFF	TGTGCCAGCAGCTTAAGGACAACGCAGGTGCCTAATGAAAAACTGTTTTTT
TRBJ1-1	TRBV27	NA	NA	CASSLYISEATEAFF	TGTGCCAGCAGTTTATATATTTCGGAAGCCACTGAAGCTTTCTTT
TRBJ2-3	TRBV11-1	NA	TRBD1	CASSFRTGGDTQYF	TGTGCCAGCAGCTTCCGGACAGGTGGAGATACGCAGTATTTT
TRBJ2-7	TRBV11-2	few	NA	CASSLGVISSYEQYF	TGTGCCAGCAGCCTAGGGGTTATTAGCTCCTACGAGCAGTACTTC
TRBJ1-6	TRBV7-8	NA	NA	CASLGGVSNSPLHF	TGTGCCAGCCTCGGCGGGGTATCTAATTCACCCCTCCACTTT
TRBJ2-3	TRBV7-9	NA	NA	CASSSAGTLRTDTQYF	TGTGCCAGCAGCTCAGCCGGGACTTTACGCACAGATACGCAGTATTTT
TRBJ2-5	TRBV6-5	NA	NA	CASRQQGETQYF	TGTGCCAGCAGGCAACAGGGAGAGACCCAGTACTTC
TRBJ2-5	TRBV5-4	NA	TRBD1	CASSLETGWRKTQYF	TGTGCCAGCAGCTTGGAGACAGGGTGGAGGAAGACCCAGTACTTC
TRBJ1-5	TRBV6-1	once	NA	CASSEARVKRSQHF	TGTGCCAGCAGTGAAGCCAGGGTCAAAAGGTCCCAGCATTTT
TRBJ2-7	TRBV19	once	TRBD2	CASSPSGSDYEQYF	TGTGCCAGTAGCCCTAGCGGGAGTGACTACGAGCAGTACTTC
TRBJ2-6	TRBV27	NA	NA	CASTQIRDLRLVPSANVLTF	TGTGCCAGCACCCAAATTAGGGACTTACGGTTAGTTCCTTCTGCCAACGTCCTGACTTTC
TRBJ2-2	TRBV6-1	NA	TRBD2	CASSERASGNGITGELFF	TGTGCCAGCAGTGAACGGGCTAGCGGGAACGGTATCACCGGGGAGCTGTTTTTT
TRBJ2-7	TRBV4-2	few	NA	CASSQGQGTYEQYF	TGTGCCAGCAGCCAAGGCCAGGGTACCTACGAGCAGTACTTC
TRBJ2-7	TRBV19	NA	NA	CASRDTGYGEQYF	TGTGCCAGTAGAGACACAGGGTACGGCGAGCAGTACTTC
TRBJ1-3	TRBV5-1	NA	NA	CASSLAPGYGNTIYF	TGCGCCAGCAGCTTGGCCCCCGGGTACGGAAACACCATATATTTT
TRBJ1-5	TRBV19	NA	TRBD1	CASSIGTGAQPQHF	TGTGCCAGTAGTATAGGGACAGGGGCTCAGCCCCAGCATTTT
TRBJ2-3	TRBV18	NA	NA	CASSLAADTDTQYF	TGTGCCAGCTCACTAGCTGCGGACACAGATACGCAGTATTTT
TRBJ2-7	TRBV6-1	NA	TRBD2	CASSVGRLAGLYEQYF	TGTGCCAGCAGTGTTGGACGACTAGCGGGCCTCTACGAGCAGTACTTC
TRBJ2-1	TRBV5-1	NA	NA	CASSIGPAVGDEQFF	TGCGCCAGCAGCATAGGGCCGGCGGTGGGAGATGAGCAGTTCTTC
TRBJ1-1	TRBV5-1	medium-sized	NA	CASSLGSSIRNTEAFF	TGCGCCAGCAGCTTGGGCAGTAGTATCAGGAACACTGAAGCTTTCTTT